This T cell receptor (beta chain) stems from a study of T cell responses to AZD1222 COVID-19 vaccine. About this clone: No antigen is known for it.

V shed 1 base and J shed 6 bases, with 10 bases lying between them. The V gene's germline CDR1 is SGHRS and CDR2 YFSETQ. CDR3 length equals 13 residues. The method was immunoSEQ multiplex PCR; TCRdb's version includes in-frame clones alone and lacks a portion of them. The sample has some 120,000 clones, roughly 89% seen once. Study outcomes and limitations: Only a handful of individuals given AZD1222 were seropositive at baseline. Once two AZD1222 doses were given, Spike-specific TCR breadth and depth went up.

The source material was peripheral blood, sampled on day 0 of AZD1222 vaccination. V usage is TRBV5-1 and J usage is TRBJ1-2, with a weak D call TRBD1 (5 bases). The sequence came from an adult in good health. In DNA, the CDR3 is TGCGCCAGCAGCTTGTCAGGGCAGGATGGCTACACCTTC. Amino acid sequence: CASSLSGQDGYTF.